The T cell receptor beta chain under discussion was sequenced for a study of cytomegalovirus exposure and HLA in healthy donors. A few counts support this clone. Its antigen is currently unknown. Trimming stripped 4 bases from V and 3 bases from J, with 7 bases between. There are 13 residues in the CDR3. Looked up from germline, CDR1 is MNHNS and CDR2 is SASEGT. 60 Vbeta and 13 Jbeta primers were used in PCR. Clones were read by immunoSEQ multiplex PCR, and TCRdb kept only the in-frame ones, dropping some. The repertoire consists of 95,000 to 150,000 clones, with more than 65% occurring once and the leading ten covering 4%. Study-wide results and limits: Indistinguishable V segments such as TRBV6-2 and TRBV6-3 were excluded.

The sample consisted of PBMCs. This sequence was found in a man younger than 35 in good health and CMV-seropositive. The J gene is TRBJ1-5, the V gene TRBV6-1, with D uncertain. CDR3 in amino acids: CASSVRVNQPQHF. As DNA, the CDR3 is TGTGCCAGCAGTGTACGCGTCAATCAGCCCCAGCATTTT.